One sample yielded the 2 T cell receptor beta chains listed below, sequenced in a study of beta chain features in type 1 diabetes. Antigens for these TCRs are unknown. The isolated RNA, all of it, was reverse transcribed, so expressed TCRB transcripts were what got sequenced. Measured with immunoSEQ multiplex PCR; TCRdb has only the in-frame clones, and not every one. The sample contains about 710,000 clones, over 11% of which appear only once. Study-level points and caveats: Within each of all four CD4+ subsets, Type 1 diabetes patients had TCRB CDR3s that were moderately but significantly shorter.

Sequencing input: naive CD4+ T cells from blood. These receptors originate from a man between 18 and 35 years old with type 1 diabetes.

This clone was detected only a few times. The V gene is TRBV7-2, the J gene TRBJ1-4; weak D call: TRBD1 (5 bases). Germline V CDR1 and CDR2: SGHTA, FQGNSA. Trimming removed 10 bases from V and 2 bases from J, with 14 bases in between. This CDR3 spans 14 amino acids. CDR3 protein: CATKGQDTNEKLFF. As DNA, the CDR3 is TGTGCCACCAAGGGGCAGGACACTAATGAAAAACTGTTTTTT.

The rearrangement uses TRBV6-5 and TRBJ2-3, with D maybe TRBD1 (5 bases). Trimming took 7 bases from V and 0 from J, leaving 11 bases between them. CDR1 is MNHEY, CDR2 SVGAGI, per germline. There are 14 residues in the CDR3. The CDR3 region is CASTLTASTDTQYF. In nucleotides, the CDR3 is TGTGCCAGCACTTTGACAGCCAGCACAGATACGCAGTATTTT.